The present entry profiles one T cell receptor beta chain with its context. The data originate from a study of CXCR3-negative and CXCR3-positive naive CD8 T cells. The TRB cDNA libraries were prepared by 5' RACE with UMI labels. TCRdb reprocessed the 5' RACE reads, with one entry per CDR3 protein and no DNA. The table for this sample gives some 130,000 distinct CDR3 sequences. The CDR3 is 17 residues long. The germline gives CDR1 MNHEY, CDR2 SMNVEV (reference sequence). The chain links TRBV27 to TRBJ2-5; TCRdb selects TRBD1, and the lack of DNA leaves this call unchecked. Sequenced material: naive CXCR3- CD8+ T cells from blood. Subset given: CD45RO-CCR7+CD27+CD95- naive CD8+ T cells lacking CXCR3 (TNR3-). The TCR sequence derives from a human donor in good health. Some clones in this sample may be carry-over from other donors' samples. The CDR3: CASSSGQGATLQETQYF.